This T cell receptor beta chain derives from a study of T cell responses to AZD1222 COVID-19 vaccine. Study results and caveats: The study found vaccine-associated CD4 TCRs spanning spike, dominant at 160-218 and 743-854. Seropositive status at baseline applied to only five to seven AZD1222 recipients. Spike-specific TCR breadth and depth rose after two AZD1222 doses. The donors showed a predominance of white British ancestry and of females, with possible underestimation of clonal diversity.

A note on this clone: The antigen is not known.

The repertoire was sequenced with immunoSEQ multiplex PCR; TCRdb's copy has only in-frame clones and lacks some. The sample includes approximately 150,000 clones, roughly 93% of them seen just once. With V trimmed by 5 bases and J by 8 bases, 7 bases remained unmatched. Germline CDR1 is LGHDT and CDR2 is YNNKEL (reference sequence). This CDR3 contains 14 residues. The V gene is TRBV3-1 (or the pseudogene TRBV3-2), the J gene TRBJ1-4; TRBD1 matches 8 bases. The source material was peripheral blood, sampled on day 0 of MenACWY control vaccination. The TCR sequence derives from an adult in good health. The CDR3 loop is CASSFHRDREKLFF. The DNA for the CDR3 is TGTGCCAGCAGCTTTCACCGGGACAGGGAAAAACTGTTTTTT.